By share, the clone carrying this T cell receptor (beta chain) ranks as medium-sized. Its matching antigen is unknown. A multiplex PCR containing 32 V primers and 13 J primers was used to amplify TCR beta CDR3. Using its own MiXCR run on the multiplex PCR reads, TCRdb lists one record per CDR3 protein. This table holds some 6,000 distinct CDR3 sequences, 15% to 20% found once. CDR1 and CDR2 from the germline V gene are SGHTA and FQGTGA. The CDR3 is 14 residues long. The V end was cut by 1 base, the J end by 6 bases, with 10 bases between. The sample belongs to a study of immune heterogeneity within non-small cell lung tumors. Study-wide results and caveats: Tumor sites in a patient shared identical dominant CDR3 beta clonotypes and also carried site-unique high-frequency clones.

Genomic DNA from bulk tumor acted as the template, and around 630 ng was loaded per sample. In surgery, several biopsies were collected from each primary tumor at widely spaced sites. Patients with untreated, newly diagnosed non-small cell lung cancer underwent curative surgery. Material: lung tumor tissue. The chain recombines TRBV7-3 with TRBJ2-1; perhaps TRBD2 as D (6 bases). The source is a man aged 35 to 55 with non-small cell lung cancer. The DNA of the CDR3 is TGTGCCAGCAGCTTAAGCCTAGCGAGCAATGAGCAGTTCTTC. Its translation: CASSLSLASNEQFF.